A single sample gave rise to the 23 T cell receptor beta chains below, sequenced in a study of shared clonotypes between healthy human individuals. Profiled with immunoSEQ multiplex PCR; TCRdb holds only in-frame clones, not every one. The sample shows over a million clones, 97% to 99% of them seen only once. The source material was naive CD4+ T cells sorted from blood. Subset meaning: CD45RA+ positively selected. Source of these receptors: a man between 25 and 39 years old in good health.

The CDR3 is CASSQDYGNEQFF. CDR3 nucleotides: TGCGCCAGCAGCCAAGACTATGGGAATGAGCAGTTCTTC. The V gene is TRBV4-1, the J gene TRBJ2-1, with D uncertain. V lost 0 bases to trimming and J lost 7 bases, with 7 bases between them. Per the germline V gene, CDR1 is MGHRA and CDR2 is YSYEKL. This CDR3 is 13 amino acids long.

Worth noting for this clone: Within the sample, other DNA sequences also encode this same CDR3. This sequence joins TRBV7-2 and TRBJ2-1; D might be TRBD2 (6 bases). The CDR3 consists of 15 residues. Deletions cut 5 bases from V and 0 bases from J, with 11 bases between. Germline lookup yields CDR1 SGHTA and CDR2 FQGNSA. The CDR3 DNA reads TGTGCCAGCAGCCTACTCGGGAGCTCCTACAATGAGCAGTTCTTC. Its translation: CASSLLGSSYNEQFF.

The chain has TRBV7-6 and TRBJ2-2; D may be TRBD2 (6 bases). V lost 0 bases, J lost 5 bases, and 16 bases lay in between. The CDR3 is 17 amino acids. Germline V gene sequence: CDR1 SGHVS, CDR2 FNYEAQ. The CDR3 region has the DNA TGTGCCAGCAGCTTAGCTAGCAGCGGGCCCATAACCGGGGAGCTGTTTTTT. It specifies CASSLASSGPITGELFF.

The chain recombines TRBV5-6 with TRBJ2-5; the D is unclear. Germline loops: CDR1 SGHDT, CDR2 YYEEEE. This CDR3 is 14 amino acids long. V lost 6 bases, J lost 4 bases, and 16 bases lay in between. CDR3: CASILSTGTETQYF. Written as DNA, the CDR3 is TGTGCCAGCATCCTCTCGACCGGTACAGAGACCCAGTACTTC.

The chain links TRBV2 to TRBJ2-2; D is unclear. Trimming took 2 bases from V and 6 from J, leaving 7 bases between them. The CDR3 extends over 13 amino acids. Germline assignment: CDR1 SNHLY and CDR2 FYNNEI. This CDR3 reads CASSEQLAGELFF. CDR3 bases: TGTGCCAGCAGTGAACAGTTAGCCGGGGAGCTGTTTTTT.

The chain recombines TRBV18 with TRBJ2-1; 11 nucleotides agree with TRBD2. Germline lookup yields CDR1 KGHSH and CDR2 LQKENI. The CDR3 has 14 residues. V lost 3 bases to trimming and J lost 6 bases; unmatched junction nucleotides: 1. CDR3 bases: TGTGCCAGCTCACCGGGACTAGCGGCCAATGAGCAGTTCTTC. Protein product: CASSPGLAANEQFF.

The V gene is TRBV5-4, the J gene TRBJ2-7, with D uncertain. The V end was cut by 4 bases, the J end by 3 bases, with 11 bases between. This CDR3 comprises 13 residues. Germline loops: CDR1 SGHNT, CDR2 YYREEE (reference sequence). The CDR3 bases are TGTGCCAGCAGCCTCGGATCGAACTACGAGCAGTACTTC. It specifies CASSLGSNYEQYF.

This clone has just one count. The chain carries TRBV9 and TRBJ2-1, with 9 positions matching TRBD1. With V trimmed by 0 bases and J by 15 bases, 10 bases remained unmatched. Germline CDR1 reads SGDLS; CDR2 reads YYNGEE. This CDR3 has 14 residues. CDR3 sequence: CASSVVGQGPPRFF. The CDR3 region has the DNA TGTGCCAGCAGCGTAGTTGGACAGGGGCCTCCTCGGTTCTTC.

The V gene is TRBV6-1, the J gene TRBJ2-5; a weak D match, TRBD1 (6 bases). CDR3 length: 14 amino acids. Germline V lookup: CDR1 MNHNS, CDR2 SASEGT. V was trimmed by 4 bases and J by 4 bases, leaving 13 bases between them. CDR3 loop: CASSAPGVRETQYF. CDR3 nucleotide sequence: TGTGCCAGCAGTGCCCCAGGGGTCAGAGAGACCCAGTACTTC.

The chain combines TRBV20-1 with TRBJ2-7, with D unresolved. CDR3 length: 10 amino acids. Between the trimmed V and J ends, which lost 2 bases and 7 bases, there was a span of 6 bases. CDR1 is DFQATT, CDR2 SNEGSKA, per germline (reference sequence). The CDR3 sequence is CSARSIEQYF. The CDR3 nucleotides read TGCAGTGCTAGATCGATAGAGCAGTACTTC.

With regard to this clone: The sample has other DNA sequences that encode this CDR3 too. The chain employs TRBV27 and TRBJ1-1; D is undetermined. The CDR3 spans 13 residues. The ends were cut back, 3 bases at V and 1 base at J, with 6 bases in the middle. Germline V gene lookup returns CDR1 MNHEY and CDR2 SMNVEV (reference sequence). The CDR3 region has the DNA TGTGCCAGCAGTTTGTGGGGGAACACTGAAGCTTTCTTT. Translation gives CASSLWGNTEAFF.

As regards this clone: This specimen includes other DNA sequences encoding the same CDR3. The chain employs TRBV29-1 and TRBJ2-5; D may be TRBD2 (6 bases). This CDR3 is 11 amino acids long. The V gene lost 4 bases and the J gene lost 4 bases, with 7 bases spanning the gap. CDR1 SQVTM and CDR2 ANQGSEA come from the germline V gene. The CDR3 loop is CSVVGRETQYF. The CDR3 region has the DNA TGCAGCGTTGTCGGGAGAGAGACCCAGTACTTC.

The CDR3 DNA sequence: TGTGCCACCAGCCCCAGGGTCCTCAACACCGGGGAGCTGTTTTTT. Protein product: CATSPRVLNTGELFF. This chain links TRBV25-1 with TRBJ2-2, with D maybe TRBD1 (5 bases). V was trimmed by 10 bases and J by 2 bases, leaving 17 bases between them. CDR1 is MGHDK, CDR2 SYGVNS, per germline. The CDR3 is 15 amino acids.

The table lists this clone with a count of one. The chain joins TRBV7-3 to TRBJ2-3, with TRBD2 identical over 8 bases. The CDR3 is 15 amino acids. J gave up 5 bases and V 3 bases, and 7 bases lay outside the gene matches. The V gene's germline CDR1 is SGHTA and CDR2 FQGTGA. The DNA for the CDR3 is TGTGCCAGCAGCTTGACGGGAGGGGATAGAGATACGCAGTATTTT. Amino acid sequence: CASSLTGGDRDTQYF.

Here the CDR3 DNA reads TGTGCCACCAGCAGAGACCGGGGACAGGGGGGCGGCGAAAAACTGTTTTTT. Its translation: CATSRDRGQGGGEKLFF. The rearrangement links TRBV15 to TRBJ1-4, with 11 bases aligning to TRBD1. Germline V CDR1 and CDR2: LNHNV, YYDKDF (reference sequence). With 0 bases clipped from V and 8 bases from J, the junction kept 8 bases outside the gene matches. This CDR3 contains 17 residues. Variable domain in full (rest from reference TRBV15 and TRBJ1-4): DAMVIQNPRYQVTQFGKPVTLSCSQTLNHNVMYWYQQKSSQAPKLLFHYYDKDFNNEADTPDNFQSRRPNTSFCFLDIRSPGLGDTAMYLCATSRDRGQGGGEKLFFGSGTQLSVL.

This clone was seen a single time. The rearrangement links TRBV19 to TRBJ2-7; D ambiguous. This CDR3 has 15 residues. Germline CDR1 is LNHDA and CDR2 is SQIVND (reference sequence). The V end lost 6 bases, the J end lost 2 bases, and 17 bases lay between the germline ends. The CDR3: CASSQLAAATYEQYF. In DNA form, the CDR3 reads TGTGCCAGTAGCCAATTAGCTGCCGCCACCTACGAGCAGTACTTC.

The chain recombines TRBV2 with TRBJ2-4; D is perhaps TRBD1 or TRBD2 (5 bases each). CDR1 is SNHLY and CDR2 is FYNNEI in the germline V gene. V lost 7 bases and J lost 8, with 18 bases in between. The CDR3 covers 14 residues. CDR3 nucleotide sequence: TGTGCCAGCACGGCAGGGCGACAAGCGGACATTCAGTACTTC. Translation: CASTAGRQADIQYF. Drawing the rest from reference TRBV2 and TRBJ2-4, the complete variable domain is EPEVTQTPSHQVTQMGQEVILRCVPISNHLYFYWYRQILGQKVEFLVSFYNNEISEKSEIFDDQFSVERPDGSNFTLKIRSTKLEDSAMYFCASTAGRQADIQYFGAGTRLSVL.

This chain joins TRBV5-4 and TRBJ2-5; 7 bases match TRBD1. Looked up from germline, CDR1 is SGHNT and CDR2 is YYREEE (reference sequence). V lost 3 bases, J lost 4 bases, and 15 bases stayed unmatched. The CDR3 is 17 amino acids. The CDR3, as DNA: TGTGCCAGCAGCTCAAAAAAAGAACAGGGGTTTGGAGAGACCCAGTACTTC. This sequence encodes CASSSKKEQGFGETQYF.

The rearrangement links TRBV29-1 to TRBJ1-5; tentatively, D is TRBD1 (6 bases). Germline V gives CDR1 SQVTM, CDR2 ANQGSEA. The CDR3 is 15 residues long. V dropped 4 bases and J dropped 5 bases, with 18 bases sitting between them. CDR3 region: CSVVLGGGYDQPQHF. The CDR3 bases are TGCAGCGTTGTCTTAGGGGGGGGGTACGATCAGCCCCAGCATTTT.

The V gene is TRBV9, the J gene TRBJ2-5; 13 nucleotides match TRBD2. Germline V CDR1 and CDR2: SGDLS, YYNGEE. Trimming removed 3 bases from V and 2 bases from J; junction bases left unmatched: 7. This CDR3 has 17 residues. CDR3 nucleotides: TGTGCCAGCAGCGGCCGGACTAGCGGGAGAAGGCAAGAGACCCAGTACTTC. Protein sequence: CASSGRTSGRRQETQYF.

The chain combines TRBV9 with TRBJ2-1; D is unclear. Between the trimmed V and J ends, which lost 1 base and 2 bases, there was a span of 7 bases. The germline CDR1 and CDR2 sequences are SGDLS and YYNGEE. This CDR3 is 14 amino acids long. CDR3 protein: CASSVSPAYNEQFF. The DNA of the CDR3 is TGTGCCAGCAGCGTATCCCCAGCCTACAATGAGCAGTTCTTC.

The chain is built from TRBV5-4 and TRBJ2-1, with D possibly being TRBD1 or TRBD2 (6 bases each). The germline V gene encodes CDR1 SGHNT and CDR2 YYREEE (reference sequence). V dropped 0 bases and J dropped 7 bases, with 17 bases sitting between them. CDR3 size: 16 residues. The CDR3 sequence is CASSLAAGQTGNEQFF. As DNA, the CDR3 is TGTGCCAGCAGCTTGGCTGCGGGACAAACAGGGAATGAGCAGTTCTTC.

The chain links TRBV28 to TRBJ2-4; D call uncertain. CDR3 size: 12 residues. Trimming pared 2 bases from V and 7 bases from J, leaving 6 bases between. Germline V gives CDR1 MDHEN, CDR2 SYDVKM. The CDR3 sequence is CASSLVRNIQYF. The DNA of the CDR3 is TGTGCCAGCAGTTTAGTTAGGAACATTCAGTACTTC.